Listed below are T cell receptor beta chains from one sample, sequenced in a study of cytomegalovirus exposure and HLA in healthy donors. Produced via immunoSEQ multiplex PCR; TCRdb's table is partial and in-frame only. In the table there are over 110,000 clones, roughly 86% of which are singletons. The material sequenced was PBMCs. The receptors were gathered from a man aged 18-30 years in good health and CMV-seropositive. CDR3s include the opening cysteine and the closing phenylalanine or tryptophan. D genes are given only for firm matches. Clone size is given for some rows only: seen once, a few or many times, or a class if the clone is expanded.

TRBV27	NA	TRBJ2-5	NA	CASSTIPPHREETQYF	TGTGCCAGCAGTACTATCCCACCCCACCGAGAAGAGACCCAGTACTTC
TRBV2	NA	TRBJ1-1	NA	CASINRALVKAFF	TGTGCCAGCATTAACAGGGCCTTAGTTAAAGCTTTCTTT
TRBV7-9	NA	TRBJ1-2	many	CASSFWSSGYTF	TGTGCCAGCAGCTTCTGGAGCTCTGGCTACACCTTC
TRBV7-9	NA	TRBJ1-2	NA	CASSTYRTSRNYGYTF	TGTGCCAGCAGCACCTATCGGACATCGCGAAACTATGGCTACACCTTC
TRBV6-5	NA	TRBJ2-1	NA	CASSYADSSEQFF	TGTGCCAGCAGTTACGCTGACTCATCCGAGCAGTTCTTC
TRBV5-4	NA	TRBJ2-7	NA	CATRGSGEQYF	TGTGCCACGAGGGGTAGCGGCGAGCAGTACTTC
TRBV29-1	NA	TRBJ1-2	NA	CSVPEGSYGYTF	TGCAGCGTCCCTGAGGGCTCCTATGGCTACACCTTC
TRBV7-9	NA	TRBJ2-7	NA	CASSWLESYEQYF	TGTGCCAGCAGCTGGCTAGAGTCCTACGAGCAGTACTTC
TRBV5-4	TRBD2	TRBJ2-1	NA	CASSSARGGGNEQFF	TGTGCCAGCAGCTCCGCTCGGGGGGGTGGTAATGAGCAGTTCTTC
TRBV6-5	TRBD1	TRBJ2-7	once	CASSYSGQGVGEQYF	TGTGCCAGCAGTTACTCGGGACAGGGGGTAGGTGAGCAGTACTTC
TRBV6-1	NA	TRBJ1-2	NA	CASSVPPLTSGIYGYTF	TGTGCCAGCAGTGTCCCCCCTCTGACCTCGGGGATCTATGGCTACACCTTC
TRBV6-5	NA	TRBJ2-3	NA	CASSYSSPPLNTQYF	TGTGCCAGCAGTTACTCGAGCCCCCCTCTTAATACGCAGTATTTT
TRBV11-2	TRBD1	TRBJ2-7	NA	CASRPIRDRSYEQYF	TGTGCCAGCAGACCTATCCGGGACAGGTCCTACGAGCAGTACTTC
TRBV5-1	TRBD2	TRBJ2-7	NA	CASSLESGESYEQYF	TGCGCCAGCAGCTTGGAGAGCGGGGAGTCCTACGAGCAGTACTTC
TRBV29-1	TRBD2	TRBJ2-1	NA	CSVGLAGYNEQFF	TGCAGCGTTGGACTAGCGGGTTACAATGAGCAGTTCTTC
TRBV18	NA	TRBJ1-6	NA	CASSPPSTASSPLHF	TGTGCCAGCTCACCCCCTTCAACCGCGAGTTCACCCCTCCACTTT